This T cell receptor beta chain is from a study of cytomegalovirus exposure and HLA in healthy donors. Study observations and caveats: A link between a missense DCLRE1C variant and TCR beta V- and J-gene trimming emerged from a later analysis.

PCR employed 60 Vbeta and 13 Jbeta primers. Sequencing used immunoSEQ multiplex PCR; TCRdb keeps in-frame clones, though not all of them. The sample includes fewer than 120,000 clones, 76% of them seen just once. A remark on this clone: The antigen is undetermined.

CDR3 length: 17 residues. CDR1 is LNHNV and CDR2 is YYDKDF in the germline V gene (reference sequence). Trimming removed 0 bases at V and 5 bases at J, with 19 bases between. V is TRBV15 and J is TRBJ2-5; no definite D call. The source of this sequence is a man aged 30 to 39 in good health and CMV-seropositive. Sequenced input: PBMCs. CDR3 in DNA: TGTGCCACCAGCAGAGATCCTTGGGCTAAGGATCAGGAGACCCAGTACTTC. It specifies CATSRDPWAKDQETQYF.